One and the same sample provided the 26 T cell receptor beta chains below, sequenced in a study of blood T cell repertoires in COVID-19. Measured with immunoSEQ multiplex PCR; TCRdb has only the in-frame clones, and not every one. The profile shows 70,000 or so clones, about 73% of them singletons. The sequencing input was peripheral blood. Receptors originate from a woman in her 70s with acute or convalescent COVID-19.

The V and J genes are TRBV2 and TRBJ2-1, with D unresolved. This CDR3 spans 13 amino acids. CDR1 is SNHLY, CDR2 FYNNEI, per germline. V was clipped by 3 bases and J by 7 bases, with 10 bases between them. The CDR3 nucleotides read TGTGCCAGCAGTGAGGTTTTCGGGAATGAGCAGTTCTTC. Its translation is CASSEVFGNEQFF.

V usage is TRBV11-3 and J usage is TRBJ2-3; 12 bases fit TRBD2. CDR3 length: 15 residues. Germline CDR1 reads SGHNT; CDR2 reads YENEEA. The junction had 3 bases not matched to a gene; V was cut back by 2 bases and J by 6 bases. CDR3 bases: TGTGCCAGCAGCTTATCACTAGCGGGGGGCGATACGCAGTATTTT. This sequence encodes CASSLSLAGGDTQYF.

This clone was seen many times. The chain links TRBV27 to TRBJ2-7; D uncertain. Between the trimmed V and J ends, which lost 10 bases and 0 bases, there was a span of 7 bases. CDR1 MNHEY and CDR2 SMNVEV come from the germline V gene (reference sequence). The CDR3 is made up of 11 amino acids. The CDR3 is CATSSSYEQYF. Here the CDR3 DNA reads TGTGCCACCTCGAGCTCCTACGAGCAGTACTTC.

The rearrangement links TRBV29-1 to TRBJ1-2; 7 bases agree with TRBD1. Germline V CDR1 and CDR2: SQVTM, ANQGSEA. The CDR3 has 12 residues. V shed 6 bases, J shed 2 bases, and the junction held 3 bases outside the gene matches. Here the CDR3 reads CSVAQGNYGYTF. The CDR3 DNA follows: TGCAGCGTCGCACAGGGGAACTATGGCTACACCTTC.

This clone was picked up a small number of times. The J gene is TRBJ1-5, the V gene TRBV12-5, with TRBD1 identical over 7 bases. CDR1 and CDR2 (germline): LGHNT, FRNRAP. V gave up 7 bases and J gave up 0 bases; unmatched junction bases: 9. The CDR3 contains 16 residues. This chain's CDR3 is CASVSRQGNSNQPQHF. DNA for the CDR3: TGTGCTAGTGTCTCTCGACAGGGTAATAGCAATCAGCCCCAGCATTTT.

This rearrangement joins TRBV6-5 to TRBJ1-2, with D unclear. In germline, CDR1 is MNHEY, CDR2 SVGAGI. The CDR3 length is 14 residues. V lost 8 bases, J lost 4 bases, and 17 bases lay in between. The CDR3 loop is CASYHLALSYGYTF. CDR3 coding DNA: TGTGCCAGCTATCACCTAGCCCTCTCCTATGGCTACACCTTC.

The chain links TRBV15 to TRBJ1-6; D remains unclear. Trimming left V 0 bases short and J 7 bases short, with 19 bases between. The CDR3 has 18 residues. Per the germline V gene, CDR1 is LNHNV and CDR2 is YYDKDF (reference sequence). CDR3 protein: CATSRDKVGPSGNSPLHF. The CDR3 DNA reads as TGTGCCACCAGCAGAGATAAAGTGGGCCCCTCGGGGAATTCACCCCTCCACTTT.

This clone has more than one count but fewer than ten. Additional DNA sequences in this sample encode the identical CDR3. The chain employs TRBV9 and TRBJ2-1; the match to TRBD2 covers 8 bases. There are 15 residues in the CDR3. Germline V lookup: CDR1 SGDLS, CDR2 YYNGEE. V trimming: 0 bases; J trimming: 2 bases; junction bases outside the gene matches: 1. CDR3 nucleotide sequence: TGTGCCAGCAGCGTAGGTAGCGGGGCCTACAATGAGCAGTTCTTC. It encodes CASSVGSGAYNEQFF.

The CDR3 is CASSQAAGGEGEQYF. In nucleotides, the CDR3 is TGTGCCAGCAGCCAAGCTGCAGGGGGAGAGGGTGAGCAGTACTTC. V usage is TRBV4-2 and J usage is TRBJ2-7; 7 bases line up with TRBD1. The CDR3 has 15 amino acids. Losses at the gene ends were 1 base for V and 7 bases for J; bases not matched to a gene: 10. Looked up from germline, CDR1 is LGHNA and CDR2 is YNFKEQ.

This sequence joins TRBV27 and TRBJ1-1; 7 nucleotides match TRBD1. With 0 bases clipped from V and 4 bases from J, the junction kept 5 bases outside the gene matches. Germline V gene data show CDR1 as MNHEY and CDR2 as SMNVEV (reference sequence). CDR3 size: 15 residues. This chain's CDR3 is CASSLSSGGVTEAFF. The CDR3 DNA sequence: TGTGCCAGCAGTTTATCTTCAGGGGGAGTCACTGAAGCTTTCTTT.

This clone turned up a few times. V is TRBV6-5 and J is TRBJ2-1, with D hard to call. Germline values: CDR1 MNHEY, CDR2 SVGAGI. This CDR3 comprises 13 residues. V lost 10 bases and J lost 0, with 10 bases in between. CDR3 residues: CATVASSYNEQFF. CDR3 DNA sequence: TGTGCCACCGTGGCTAGCTCCTACAATGAGCAGTTCTTC.

The chain employs TRBV5-6 and TRBJ1-2; tentative D call: TRBD1 (6 bases). CDR3 length: 14 amino acids. The ends were cut back, 4 bases at V and 3 bases at J, with 13 bases in the middle. Germline lookup yields CDR1 SGHDT and CDR2 YYEEEE. CDR3 in amino acids: CASSPEAGDYGYTF. The CDR3 DNA reads TGTGCCAGCAGCCCGGAGGCAGGGGACTATGGCTACACCTTC.

The CDR3 spells CASSRLGGLYEQYF. The CDR3 nucleotides are TGTGCCAGCAGTCGTTTGGGCGGACTCTACGAGCAGTACTTC. The V and J genes are TRBV3-1 (or the pseudogene TRBV3-2) and TRBJ2-7, with D possibly being TRBD2 (5 bases). This CDR3 contains 14 residues. The germline V gene has CDR1 LGHDT and CDR2 YNNKEL (reference sequence). V was pared by 6 bases and J by 3 bases, with 15 bases between.

This sequence joins TRBV3-1 (or the pseudogene TRBV3-2) and TRBJ1-1; D is uncertain. Germline-derived CDR1 and CDR2 are LGHDT and YNNKEL (reference sequence). The CDR3 runs to 13 residues. Between the trimmed V and J ends, which lost 2 bases and 0 bases, there was a span of 4 bases. The CDR3 nucleotides are TGTGCCAGCAGCCAACAGTTGAACACTGAAGCTTTCTTT. Its protein product is CASSQQLNTEAFF.

This chain uses TRBV11-2 with TRBJ1-5; 7 bases match TRBD1. The V gene's germline CDR1 is SGHAT and CDR2 FQNNGV. The CDR3 is made up of 15 amino acids. V was pared by 5 bases and J by 6 bases, with 10 bases of the junction left unmatched. This CDR3 is CASSPGTAGRQPQHF. The CDR3 DNA reads as TGTGCCAGCAGCCCCGGGACAGCAGGCCGTCAGCCCCAGCATTTT.

A single count supports this clone. The chain combines TRBV11-2 with TRBJ1-4; perhaps TRBD1 as D (6 bases). Germline assignment: CDR1 SGHAT and CDR2 FQNNGV. The CDR3 covers 14 residues. V was pared by 5 bases and J by 5 bases, with 12 bases between. In DNA form, the CDR3 reads TGTGCCAGCAGCCCCCCAGGGGAAAATGAAAAACTGTTTTTT. Translating it yields CASSPPGENEKLFF.

This chain uses TRBV18 with TRBJ1-4; 7 positions match TRBD1. Per germline, CDR1 KGHSH and CDR2 LQKENI. V gave up 3 bases and J gave up 10 bases; unmatched junction bases: 8. This CDR3 spans 14 amino acids. CDR3 protein: CASSPDRVIAKLFF. The CDR3, as DNA: TGTGCCAGCTCACCCGACAGGGTAATCGCAAAACTGTTTTTT.

This sequence joins TRBV6-5 and TRBJ2-5, with 15 bases that match TRBD2. CDR1 is MNHEY and CDR2 is SVGAGI in the germline V gene. V shed 11 bases, J shed 3 bases, and the junction held 7 bases outside the gene matches. There are 15 residues in the CDR3. CDR3 in amino acids: CAGGLAGGPKETQYF. Here the CDR3 DNA reads TGTGCCGGGGGACTAGCGGGGGGCCCCAAAGAGACCCAGTACTTC.

The chain joins TRBV9 to TRBJ1-1, with D unresolved. The CDR3 totals 15 residues. V dropped 0 bases and J dropped 2 bases, with 11 bases sitting between them. Looked up from germline, CDR1 is SGDLS and CDR2 is YYNGEE. CDR3 sequence: CASSVGWERNTEAFF. CDR3 bases: TGTGCCAGCAGCGTAGGGTGGGAGCGCAACACTGAAGCTTTCTTT.

This clone turned up a few times. The chain is built from TRBV7-2 and TRBJ1-1, with D uncertain. Trimming cost V 3 bases and J 1 base, with 15 bases left between them. This CDR3 contains 16 residues. CDR1 is SGHTA, CDR2 FQGNSA, per germline. DNA for the CDR3: TGTGCCAGCAGCTTTAGGCCACAGAGCACGAACACTGAAGCTTTCTTT. It codes for CASSFRPQSTNTEAFF.

CDR3 protein: CSVADRGANYGYTF. The DNA for the CDR3 is TGCAGCGTAGCGGACAGGGGGGCTAACTATGGCTACACCTTC. The chain employs TRBV29-1 and TRBJ1-2, with 10 bases lining up with TRBD1. CDR1 and CDR2 (germline): SQVTM, ANQGSEA. The CDR3 is made up of 14 amino acids. V lost 6 bases to trimming and J lost 0 bases; unmatched junction nucleotides: 4.

The chain employs TRBV24-1 and TRBJ2-3, with D perhaps matching TRBD2 (5 bases). Germline-derived CDR1 and CDR2 are KGHDR and SFDVKD. The CDR3 runs to 19 residues. The V end was cut by 3 bases, the J end by 2 bases, with 23 bases between. The CDR3 nucleotides are TGTGCCACCAGTGATGATACCCCCCCTAGCCCACTATTCACAGATACGCAGTATTTT. Residues: CATSDDTPPSPLFTDTQYF.

The chain carries TRBV9 and TRBJ2-1; D may be TRBD1 (5 bases). Germline V gene lookup returns CDR1 SGDLS and CDR2 YYNGEE. Between the trimmed V and J ends, which lost 0 bases and 6 bases, there was a span of 7 bases. CDR3 length: 13 amino acids. CDR3 sequence (DNA): TGTGCCAGCAGCGTAGACAGGCTCAATGAGCAGTTCTTC. Encoded protein: CASSVDRLNEQFF.

The rearrangement links TRBV6-2 or TRBV6-3 to TRBJ1-1; unclear D gene. The CDR3 loop spans 13 amino acids. The germline V and J ends were trimmed by 4 bases and 5 bases, with 11 bases remaining between them. Germline CDR1 is MNHEY and CDR2 is SVGEGT. The CDR3 DNA sequence: TGTGCCAGCAGTTTTCAGGTTAGGACTGAAGCTTTCTTT. Amino acid sequence: CASSFQVRTEAFF.

The CDR3 loop is CASTSRYGSTEAFF. The CDR3 DNA is TGTGCCAGCACCTCAAGGTACGGGAGCACTGAAGCTTTCTTT. The rearrangement links TRBV4-2 to TRBJ1-1; D ambiguous. The V and J ends lost 7 bases and 4 bases respectively, with 16 bases between them. Germline V gene data show CDR1 as LGHNA and CDR2 as YNFKEQ. CDR3 length: 14 amino acids.

On this clone itself: This CDR3 is also generated by other DNA sequences in the sample. The chain uses TRBV2 and TRBJ1-5; D gene ambiguous. Germline V lookup: CDR1 SNHLY, CDR2 FYNNEI. Trimming removed 6 bases at V and 0 bases at J, with 6 bases between. This CDR3 region has 13 residues. CDR3 loop: CASRTVSNQPQHF. The CDR3 region has the DNA TGTGCCAGCAGAACAGTTAGCAATCAGCCCCAGCATTTT.